This T cell receptor (beta chain) was captured by sequencing in a study of blood T cell repertoires in COVID-19. Study-level information: Sites across the United States, Italy and Spain contributed samples from acute and convalescent COVID-19. PBMCs, B-cell-depleted T cells, or T cells were the source of the cDNA or gDNA that made up the material.

Authors' methods: The assay estimated nucleated cells by amplifying reference gene primers. Sequencing used immunoSEQ multiplex PCR; TCRdb keeps in-frame clones, though not all of them. V and J calls and clone size are as listed in that table; D and trimming were resolved from the DNA. The data hold about 230,000 clones, with 80% to 85% observed a single time. Germline CDR1 reads SGHNT; CDR2 reads YENEEA. The CDR3 runs to 14 residues. Losses at the gene ends were 4 bases for V and 5 bases for J; bases not matched to a gene: 3. Sequencing was done on a sample of peripheral blood. The sequence came from a man aged 35 to 55 with acute or convalescent COVID-19. The V call is TRBV11-3, the J call TRBJ2-2; 8 bases fit TRBD1. This chain's CDR3 is CASSYYRGTGELFF. CDR3 in DNA: TGTGCCAGCAGCTATTACAGGGGGACCGGGGAGCTGTTTTTT.